This T cell receptor beta chain was sequenced during a study of blood T cell repertoires in COVID-19. This CDR3 has 14 amino acids. The V gene's germline CDR1 is SGHTA and CDR2 FQGNSA. With 1 base removed from V and 7 bases from J, the gap between germline ends came to 14 bases. The method was immunoSEQ multiplex PCR; TCRdb's version includes in-frame clones alone and lacks a portion of them. The sample lists some 96,000 clones; about nine tenths were seen once. This chain uses TRBV7-2 with TRBJ2-7; possible D gene TRBD2, 6 bases. Sequencing used peripheral blood. This clonotype was obtained from a man in his 60s with acute or convalescent COVID-19. The CDR3 region has the DNA TGTGCCAGCAGCTTAGGTGGAGGGAGTGGAGAGCAGTACTTC. As protein: CASSLGGGSGEQYF.